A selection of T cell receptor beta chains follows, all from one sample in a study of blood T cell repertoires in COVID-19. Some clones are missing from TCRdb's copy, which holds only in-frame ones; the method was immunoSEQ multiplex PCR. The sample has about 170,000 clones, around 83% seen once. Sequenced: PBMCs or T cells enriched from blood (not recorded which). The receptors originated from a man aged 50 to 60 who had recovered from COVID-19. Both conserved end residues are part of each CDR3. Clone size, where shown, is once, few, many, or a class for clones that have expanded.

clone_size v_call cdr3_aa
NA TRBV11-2 CASSLIAGGREGQFF
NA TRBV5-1 CASSGADRVISMNTEAFF
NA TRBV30 CAWAPGQGDQPQHF
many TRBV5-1 CASSLDRVEYGYTF
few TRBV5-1 CASSLGSGSSNEQFF
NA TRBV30 CAWSSQGAYYGYTF
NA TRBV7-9 CASSLAHGNQPQHF
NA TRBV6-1 CASSDPGQGNTEAFF
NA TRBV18 CASSDGTGSQETQYF
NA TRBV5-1 CASSFLGQNTEAFF
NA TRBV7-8 CASSLIAGGADTQYF
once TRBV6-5 CASSYRNGNYGYTF
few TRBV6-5 CASSGQGAGDYGYTF
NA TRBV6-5 CASRLGQRAFF
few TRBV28 CASGRGNYGYTF
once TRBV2 CASRGLAAYYEQYF
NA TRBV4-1 CASSQEGTSYNEQFF
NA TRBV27 CASTLRVATLHF
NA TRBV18 CASSPALGPTGPATNEKLFF
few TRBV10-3 CAISSGYSNQPQHF
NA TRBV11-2 CASSRDRRITYGYTF
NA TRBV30 CAWSVPSGGLRKLFF
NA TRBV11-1 CASSLARGGGGTYNEQFF
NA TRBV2 CASGYMNTGELFF
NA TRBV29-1 CSVESNRAGNTIYF
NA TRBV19 CASSPHRGVNTEAFF
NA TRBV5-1 CASSRQGAGEKLFF
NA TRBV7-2 CASSLGQGRGYTF
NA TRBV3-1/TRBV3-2 CASSKYRDGNTEAFF
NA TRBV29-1 CSVFREGYGYTF
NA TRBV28 CASSREDTEAFF
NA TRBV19 CASSPGNSGNTIYF
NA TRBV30 CAWSVETGGNQPQHF
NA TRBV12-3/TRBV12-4 CASSMNTEAFF
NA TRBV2 CASSVPSGSYEQYF
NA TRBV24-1 CATEAGGGSRFF
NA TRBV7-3 CASSPSGTDYNEQFF
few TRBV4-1 CASSLRTAAGQPQHF
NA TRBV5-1 CASSQTGFDYGYTF
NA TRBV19 CASSIPGARGGVETQYF
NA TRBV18 CASSPGQGNQETQYF
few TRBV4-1 CASSQDSDRRFYEQYF
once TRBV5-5 CASSSQRGTDTQYF
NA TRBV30 CAWGLAGTGNTIYF
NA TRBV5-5 CASSTTENTEAFF
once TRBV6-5 CATKTDTNTEAFF
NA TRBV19 CASRWTEESGNTIYF
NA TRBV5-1 CASSFTEGSYEQYF
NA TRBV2 CASSALAGVTGELFF
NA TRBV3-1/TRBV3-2 CASSQAPNTNTGELFF
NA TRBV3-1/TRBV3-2 CASSPAPGSGGATRMNTEAFF
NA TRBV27 CASSRSGLYYGYTF
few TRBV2 CASSRGLSNQPQHF
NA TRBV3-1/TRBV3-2 CASSQAGTGGLQPQHF
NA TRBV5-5 CASRLGQSSYEQYF
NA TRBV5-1 CASNPGGAVSGYTF
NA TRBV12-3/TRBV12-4 CASSRDFNQPQHF
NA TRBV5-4 CASSLAVGGNEQFF
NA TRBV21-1 CASGCGQAYNSPLHF
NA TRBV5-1 CASSPRDRAGEKLFF